This T cell receptor beta chain originates from a study of blood T cell repertoires in COVID-19. In the authors' methods: Estimation of nucleated cell counts was performed using reference gene primer amplification. Assay used: immunoSEQ multiplex PCR; TCRdb lists only in-frame clones, some missing. D and trimming were read from the DNA, whereas the V and J calls and clone size are those reported in that table. Of 150,000 to 200,000 clones in the sample, around 79% were seen once. Germline V gives CDR1 MNHNS, CDR2 SASEGT. V dropped 4 bases and J dropped 1 base, with 11 bases sitting between them. The CDR3 length is 16 residues.

The source material was peripheral blood. This TCR came from a man in his sixties with active or convalescent COVID-19. The gene calls are TRBV6-1 and TRBJ2-6; D is perhaps TRBD1 (6 bases). The CDR3 reads CASSAVRGSGANVLTF. CDR3 sequence (DNA): TGTGCCAGCAGTGCTGTGAGGGGGTCTGGGGCCAACGTCCTGACTTTC.